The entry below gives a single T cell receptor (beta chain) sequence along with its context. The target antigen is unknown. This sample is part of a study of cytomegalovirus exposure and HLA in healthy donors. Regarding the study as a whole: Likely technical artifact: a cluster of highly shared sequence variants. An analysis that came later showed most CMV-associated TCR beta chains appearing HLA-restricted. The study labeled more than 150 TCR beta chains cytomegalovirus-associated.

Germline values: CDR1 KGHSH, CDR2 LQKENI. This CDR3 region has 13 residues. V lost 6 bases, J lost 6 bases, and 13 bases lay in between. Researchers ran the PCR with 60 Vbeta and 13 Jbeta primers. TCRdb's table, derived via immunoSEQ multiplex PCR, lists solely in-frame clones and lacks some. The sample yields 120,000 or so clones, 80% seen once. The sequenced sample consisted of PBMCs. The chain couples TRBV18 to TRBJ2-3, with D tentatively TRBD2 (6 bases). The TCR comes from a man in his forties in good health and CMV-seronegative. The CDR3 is CASSLGTADTQYF. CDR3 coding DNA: TGTGCCAGCTCCCTCGGGACTGCTGATACGCAGTATTTT.